Following are 19 T cell receptor beta chains from one sample sequenced in a study of T cells after yellow fever vaccination. Using its own MiXCR run on the 5' RACE reads, TCRdb lists one record per CDR3 protein. The sample lists roughly 310,000 distinct CDR3 sequences; roughly 9.4% were seen once. Material: PBMCs, obtained on the day of the first yellow fever vaccination. The receptors were gathered from a man between 18 and 29 years old who received the YFV17D yellow fever vaccine.

The chain combines TRBV7-6 with TRBJ2-5; TRBD2 matches 11 bases. V lost 5 bases to trimming and J lost 7 bases; unmatched junction nucleotides: 9. Looked up from germline, CDR1 is SGHVS and CDR2 is FNYEAQ. The CDR3 length is 15 residues. CDR3 in amino acids: CASSPTSGASGTQYF. The CDR3 DNA is TGTGCCAGCAGCCCGACTAGCGGGGCCTCCGGGACCCAGTACTTC.

This clonotype came up many times. For the CDR3, the DNA is TGCAGTGCTAGAGATCGTTCGGGACAGGCCGCCGAGCAGTACTTC. Translated: CSARDRSGQAAEQYF. This rearrangement joins TRBV20-1 to TRBJ2-7; 8 bases are a match to TRBD1. This CDR3 comprises 15 residues. The trim removed 0 bases at V and 6 bases at J, leaving 10 bases unmatched. Germline V gene sequence: CDR1 DFQATT, CDR2 SNEGSKA (reference sequence).

This clonotype was seen many times. The rearrangement links TRBV12-3 or TRBV12-4 to TRBJ1-1; no definite D call. The CDR3 loop spans 13 amino acids. Trimming took off 2 bases at V and 4 bases at J, with 8 bases between the two ends. CDR3 loop: CASSLSGRTEAFF. The CDR3 DNA reads TGTGCCAGCAGTTTATCAGGCCGCACTGAAGCTTTCTTT.

This clonotype was seen ten or more times. The J gene is TRBJ2-3, the V gene TRBV30; tentatively, D is TRBD1 (6 bases). The ends were cut back, 7 bases at V and 1 base at J, with 12 bases in the middle. From germline, CDR1 is GTSNPN and CDR2 SVGIG (reference sequence). The CDR3 sequence is 13 residues long. CDR3 amino acids: CASNWGRTDTQYF. In DNA form, the CDR3 reads TGTGCCTCAAACTGGGGGCGCACAGATACGCAGTATTTT.

The J gene is TRBJ2-5, the V gene TRBV12-3 or TRBV12-4; tentative D call: TRBD2 (5 bases). Trimming shortened V by 6 bases and J by 5 bases, and 10 bases separated the two germline ends. The CDR3 has 12 residues. CDR3 loop: CASSRTGETQYF. The CDR3 nucleotides are TGTGCCAGCAGCAGGACTGGGGAGACCCAGTACTTC.

This clonotype was counted only a few times. V is TRBV7-2 and J is TRBJ2-7; 9 positions match TRBD1. CDR3 length: 16 amino acids. Trimming took 1 base from V and 3 from J; bases not matched to a gene: 7. Germline CDR1 and CDR2: SGHTA and FQGNSA. Written as DNA, the CDR3 is TGTGCCAGCAGCTTAGGGGGACAGGGCTTGGGCTACGAGCAGTACTTC. Residues: CASSLGGQGLGYEQYF.

This clonotype was seen a handful of times. V usage is TRBV5-1 and J usage is TRBJ1-5; weak D call: TRBD1 (5 bases). This CDR3 is 15 amino acids long. Per germline, CDR1 SGHRS and CDR2 YFSETQ. The V and J ends lost 2 bases and 2 bases respectively, with 11 bases between them. CDR3 loop: CASSFDSGGNQPQHF. The CDR3 region has the DNA TGCGCCAGCAGCTTTGATTCGGGGGGCAATCAGCCCCAGCATTTT.

This clonotype was counted between two and nine times. V is TRBV6-2 or TRBV6-3 and J is TRBJ2-3; possible D gene TRBD1, 5 bases. Trimming took 6 bases from V and 2 from J, leaving 12 bases between them. CDR1 is MNHEY, CDR2 SVGEGT, per germline. The CDR3 extends over 14 amino acids. In nucleotides, the CDR3 is TGTGCCAGCAGCCCACAGGTAACCACAGATACGCAGTATTTT. The encoded protein is CASSPQVTTDTQYF.

There are a few counts of this clonotype. The chain recombines TRBV2 with TRBJ2-7; possibly TRBD2 for D (5 bases). V lost 11 bases and J 0 bases, leaving 14 bases between the germline ends. The CDR3 spans 13 residues. The germline gives CDR1 SNHLY, CDR2 FYNNEI. CDR3 sequence: CASRVWSSYEQYF. DNA of the CDR3: TGTGCCTCGAGGGTCTGGAGCTCCTACGAGCAGTACTTC.

To note about this clonotype: At one boundary the junction diverges from the germline segment, which might be a read error. V is TRBV24-1 and J is TRBJ2-3, with 8 bases that match TRBD1. The CDR3 sequence is 16 residues long. CDR1 and CDR2 from the germline V gene are KGHDR and SFDVKD. The CDR3 reads CATSGLTGVGTDTQYF. CDR3 sequence (DNA): TGTGCCACCAGTGGTTTGACAGGGGTCGGCACAGATACGCAGTATTTT.

The gene calls are TRBV29-1 and TRBJ2-1, with 11 bases lining up with TRBD1. This CDR3 has 17 amino acids. Per germline, CDR1 SQVTM and CDR2 ANQGSEA. Losses at the gene ends were 7 bases for V and 0 bases for J; bases not matched to a gene: 11. CDR3 region: CSAKGTGGTSSYNEQFF. The CDR3 region has the DNA TGCAGCGCTAAAGGGACAGGGGGTACCAGCTCCTACAATGAGCAGTTCTTC.

This clonotype was seen a few times. The V gene is TRBV27, the J gene TRBJ2-4, with D maybe TRBD2 (6 bases). V was cut by 5 bases and J by 3 bases, with 11 bases left in between. The CDR3 consists of 14 residues. Germline loops: CDR1 MNHEY, CDR2 SMNVEV (reference sequence). In nucleotides, the CDR3 is TGTGCCAGCAGTGCGGGACTGAGCAAAAACATTCAGTACTTC. Translation: CASSAGLSKNIQYF.

The CDR3 nucleotides read TGTGCCAGCACCAGGGGTTTGAGCTCCTACGAGCAGTACGTC. This codes for CASTRGLSSYEQYV. The rearrangement joins TRBV6-1 to TRBJ2-7; D might be TRBD1 (6 bases). Germline assignment: CDR1 MNHNS and CDR2 SASEGT. The CDR3 is made up of 14 amino acids. Trimming stripped 7 bases from V and 0 bases from J, with 13 bases between.

This clonotype was counted a few times. J is TRBJ2-1 and V is TRBV5-1; D could derive from TRBD1 or TRBD2 (5 bases each). Between the trimmed V and J ends, which lost 4 bases and 7 bases, there was a span of 12 bases. The CDR3 is 13 amino acids. CDR1 and CDR2 (germline): SGHRS, YFSETQ. The CDR3 reads CASSTDWGNEQFF. CDR3 nucleotide sequence: TGCGCCAGCAGCACGGACTGGGGGAATGAGCAGTTCTTC. The whole variable domain, remainder taken from reference TRBV5-1 and TRBJ2-1, is KAGVTQTPRYLIKTRGQQVTLSCSPISGHRSVSWYQQTPGQGLQFLFEYFSETQRNKGNFPGRFSGRQFSNSRSEMNVSTLELGDSALYLCASSTDWGNEQFFGPGTRLTVL.

The CDR3 protein is CASSAGTSGVDTQYF. The CDR3, as DNA: TGTGCCAGCAGCGCCGGGACTAGCGGGGTTGATACGCAGTATTTT. J is TRBJ2-3 and V is TRBV9; 13 bases fit TRBD2. Losses at the gene ends were 3 bases for V and 6 bases for J; bases not matched to a gene: 4. The germline gives CDR1 SGDLS, CDR2 YYNGEE. The CDR3 consists of 15 residues.

The chain recombines TRBV12-3 or TRBV12-4 with TRBJ2-2; TRBD2 agrees at 7 bases. The V segment lost 6 bases and the J segment 4 bases; nucleotides outside the gene matches: 8. The CDR3 length is 15 residues. The CDR3 sequence: CASRKISGFTGELFF. CDR3 DNA sequence: TGTGCCAGCAGAAAAATTAGCGGGTTCACCGGGGAGCTGTTTTTT.

The V and J genes are TRBV4-1 and TRBJ1-2, with D possibly being TRBD1 (6 bases). CDR1 and CDR2 from the germline V gene are MGHRA and YSYEKL. The CDR3 totals 15 residues. Trimming shortened V by 6 bases and J by 3 bases, and 17 bases separated the two germline ends. CDR3 DNA: TGCGCCAGCAGACGACGGGACACCGGGGACTATGGCTACACCTTC. Its protein product is CASRRRDTGDYGYTF.

The chain links TRBV4-3 to TRBJ2-3; 9 positions match TRBD2. The J segment lost 1 base and the V segment lost 1 base, leaving 3 bases of the junction unmatched. From germline, CDR1 is LGHNA and CDR2 YSLEER. This CDR3 has 16 amino acids. CDR3 protein: CASSQGAGGGTDTQYF. The CDR3 bases are TGCGCCAGCAGCCAAGGAGCGGGGGGAGGCACAGATACGCAGTATTTT.

The V gene is TRBV4-1, the J gene TRBJ1-2; TRBD1 agrees at 7 bases. This CDR3 is built from 13 residues. Germline V gives CDR1 MGHRA, CDR2 YSYEKL. V lost 4 bases and J lost 13; bases outside the gene matches: 12. The CDR3 DNA reads TGCGCCAGCAGCCCTACGGGACAGCCTCGTTCCACCTTC. As protein: CASSPTGQPRSTF.